This T cell receptor (beta chain) was identified during a study of blood T cell repertoires in COVID-19. Produced via immunoSEQ multiplex PCR; TCRdb's table is partial and in-frame only. The sample has around 250,000 clones; roughly 86% are singletons. The CDR3 length is 13 residues. Trimming took 8 bases from V and 5 from J; bases not matched to a gene: 7. CDR1 and CDR2 (germline): ENHRY, SYGVKD. V and J are TRBV10-3 and TRBJ2-7; 9 bases are shared with TRBD1. The sequence was obtained from a man aged 18 to 30 with active or convalescent COVID-19. The sequencing sample was made of peripheral blood. CDR3 coding DNA: TGTGCCATCGGGGACAGGGCCCTCCACGAGCAGTACTTC. The encoded protein is CAIGDRALHEQYF.